Presented here are 19 T cell receptor beta chains from one specimen sequenced in a study of T-cell reconstitution after alpha-beta-depleted transplantation in children. Preparation of the TCRbeta library used unique molecular identifiers. One entry per CDR3 protein results from TCRdb running MiXCR on the PCR reads. This sample yields under 300,000 distinct CDR3 sequences, of which about 8.8% are seen a single time; less than 6% belongs to the top ten. Sequenced material: PBMCs from the stem cell graft donor, taken from the stem cell graft. The receptor source for this set is a human donor who donated a stem cell graft to a child with SCID.

This clonotype has a count of ten or more. This sequence joins TRBV19 and TRBJ1-1; D is uncertain. This CDR3 is 14 amino acids long. CDR1 is LNHDA, CDR2 SQIVND, per germline (reference sequence). The V gene lost 5 bases and the J gene lost 1 base, with 11 bases spanning the gap. The CDR3 nucleotides read TGTGCCAGTAGTCTCCTGAGAGGGAACACTGAAGCTTTCTTT. The encoded protein is CASSLLRGNTEAFF.

This clonotype has ten or more counts. The J gene is TRBJ2-7, the V gene TRBV5-1; D is tentatively TRBD1 or TRBD2 (5 bases each). CDR1 is SGHRS and CDR2 is YFSETQ in the germline V gene. V was clipped by 0 bases and J by 2 bases, with 12 bases between them. This CDR3 has 15 amino acids. The CDR3 sequence: CASSLDVQGPYEQYF. CDR3 in DNA: TGCGCCAGCAGCTTGGACGTGCAGGGACCCTACGAGCAGTACTTC.

This clonotype was seen at least ten times. This chain's CDR3 is CASHRSVGWNTEAFF. The DNA of the CDR3 is TGTGCCAGCCACCGGTCGGTGGGTTGGAACACTGAAGCTTTCTTT. The gene calls are TRBV6-5 and TRBJ1-1; D gene unclear. Germline lookup yields CDR1 MNHEY and CDR2 SVGAGI. The CDR3 has 15 amino acids. Trimming pared 8 bases from V and 1 base from J, leaving 17 bases between.

This clonotype was observed at least ten times. The chain has TRBV20-1 and TRBJ2-7, with 12 bases matching TRBD2. V was pared by 1 base and J by 3 bases, with 4 bases of the junction left unmatched. This CDR3 comprises 15 residues. CDR1 is DFQATT, CDR2 SNEGSKA, per germline (reference sequence). The CDR3 DNA sequence: TGCAGTGCTAGAGGACTAGCGGGGGAACTCTACGAGCAGTACTTC. It encodes CSARGLAGELYEQYF.

This clonotype was recorded at least ten times. This rearrangement joins TRBV4-1 to TRBJ2-3; D gene ambiguous. Per the germline V gene, CDR1 is MGHRA and CDR2 is YSYEKL. Trimming took 10 bases from V and 13 from J, leaving 15 bases between them. The CDR3 has 10 amino acids. The CDR3 protein is CATSPIREYF. In DNA, the CDR3 is TGCGCCACCAGTCCCATACGCGAGTATTTT.

This clonotype was seen repeatedly, ten times or more. The chain links TRBV7-2 to TRBJ1-1, with D possibly matching TRBD1 (6 bases). This CDR3 region has 16 residues. V dropped 5 bases and J dropped 0 bases, with 16 bases sitting between them. Germline CDR1 SGHTA, CDR2 FQGNSA. DNA of the CDR3: TGTGCCAGCAGCGACTCTAAGAGGGGGTTGAACACTGAAGCTTTCTTT. It is translated as CASSDSKRGLNTEAFF.

The table lists this clonotype with many counts. The gene calls are TRBV19 and TRBJ2-2, with D possibly TRBD2 on 6 matching bases. Trimming took 5 bases from V and 4 from J, leaving 17 bases between them. Germline CDR1 reads LNHDA; CDR2 reads SQIVND (reference sequence). This CDR3 has 16 amino acids. CDR3 coding DNA: TGTGCCAGTAGTTTTCGTCGACTAGTTAGCACCGGGGAGCTGTTTTTT. Translating it yields CASSFRRLVSTGELFF.

The table lists this clonotype with many counts. The V call is TRBV20-1, the J call TRBJ2-3; D is undetermined. Looked up from germline, CDR1 is DFQATT and CDR2 is SNEGSKA (reference sequence). The CDR3 spans 14 residues. V was pared by 6 bases and J by 3 bases, with 16 bases between. The CDR3 is CSAPTLSRTDTQYF. The CDR3 DNA reads as TGCAGTGCACCGACACTGTCAAGAACAGATACGCAGTATTTT.

The sample holds many counts of this clonotype. This chain joins TRBV12-3 or TRBV12-4 and TRBJ1-1; tentative D call: TRBD1 (6 bases). The CDR3 is 14 amino acids. V lost 4 bases and J 1 base, leaving 10 bases between the germline ends. The CDR3 bases are TGTGCCAGCAGTTCCCAGGACAGGAACACTGAAGCTTTCTTT. Translating it yields CASSSQDRNTEAFF.

This clonotype has ten or more counts. The chain joins TRBV6-1 to TRBJ1-5; TRBD1 agrees at 7 bases. V trimming: 3 bases; J trimming: 6 bases; junction bases outside the gene matches: 8. From germline, CDR1 is MNHNS and CDR2 SASEGT. CDR3 size: 15 residues. The CDR3 DNA reads as TGTGCCAGCAGTGATAATGGAGGGGGCAGTCAGCCCCAGCATTTT. This codes for CASSDNGGGSQPQHF.

This clonotype was counted at least ten times. V is TRBV5-6 and J is TRBJ1-5, with a weak D call TRBD1 (5 bases). Trimming pared 4 bases from V and 2 bases from J, leaving 10 bases between. Germline V gene sequence: CDR1 SGHDT, CDR2 YYEEEE. The CDR3 has 14 residues. This CDR3 is CASSQGGGNQPQHF. The CDR3 nucleotides are TGTGCCAGCAGCCAGGGAGGGGGCAATCAGCCCCAGCATTTT.

This clonotype came up many times. J is TRBJ1-4 and V is TRBV5-1, with 12 bases that match TRBD1. Trimming cost V 4 bases and J 3 bases; bases outside gene matches: 4. The CDR3 sequence is 16 residues long. From germline, CDR1 is SGHRS and CDR2 YFSETQ. The CDR3 region is CASSRGQGAANEKLFF. The CDR3 DNA reads TGCGCCAGCAGCCGGGGACAGGGGGCGGCTAATGAAAAACTGTTTTTT. Variable domain in full (rest from reference TRBV5-1 and TRBJ1-4): KAGVTQTPRYLIKTRGQQVTLSCSPISGHRSVSWYQQTPGQGLQFLFEYFSETQRNKGNFPGRFSGRQFSNSRSEMNVSTLELGDSALYLCASSRGQGAANEKLFFGSGTQLSVL.

This clonotype was recorded many times. The V and J genes are TRBV7-3 and TRBJ1-1; possible D gene TRBD1, 5 bases. The V end was cut by 1 base, the J end by 6 bases, with 21 bases between. The CDR3 sequence is 17 residues long. Germline CDR1 SGHTA, CDR2 FQGTGA. Written as DNA, the CDR3 is TGTGCCAGCAGCTTAAATCAGAGGAGGGAGGGGCACTCTGAAGCTTTCTTT. Its protein product is CASSLNQRREGHSEAFF.

In this sample, this clonotype turned up many times. The chain recombines TRBV10-3 with TRBJ2-7; TRBD1 matches 9 bases. From germline, CDR1 is ENHRY and CDR2 SYGVKD. The CDR3 extends over 15 amino acids. V shed 4 bases and J 1 base; nucleotides not matched to a gene: 5. The CDR3 region has the DNA TGTGCCATCAGTGGGGGGACAGGGTGGTCCTACGAGCAGTACTTC. This encodes CAISGGTGWSYEQYF.

In its sample, this clonotype was seen many times. The chain uses TRBV4-1 and TRBJ1-6; TRBD1 matches at 9 bases. The CDR3 spans 15 residues. Germline-derived CDR1 and CDR2 are MGHRA and YSYEKL. Germline trimming cut 4 bases from V and 8 bases from J; bases unmatched to any gene: 6. In DNA form, the CDR3 reads TGCGCCAGCAGCCGGGGACAGGGTGGGGATTCACCCCTCCACTTT. This translates into CASSRGQGGDSPLHF.

This clonotype was seen many times. The chain carries TRBV7-9 and TRBJ2-4, with a tentative D call TRBD1 (5 bases). Germline V gene sequence: CDR1 SEHNR, CDR2 FQNEAQ (reference sequence). V dropped 5 bases and J dropped 0 bases, with 14 bases sitting between them. The CDR3 extends over 16 amino acids. The CDR3 sequence: CASSTRDSLAKNIQYF. The DNA for the CDR3 is TGTGCCAGCAGCACCAGGGATTCACTAGCCAAAAACATTCAGTACTTC.

This clonotype was found many times. This chain links TRBV7-3 with TRBJ2-1, with 7 bases identical to TRBD1. Germline V CDR1 and CDR2: SGHTA, FQGTGA. The J segment lost 1 base and the V segment lost 1 base, leaving 4 bases of the junction unmatched. The CDR3 covers 16 residues. The CDR3 protein is CASSLMSGGSYNEQFF. The CDR3 DNA is TGTGCCAGCAGCTTAATGTCAGGGGGTTCCTACAATGAGCAGTTCTTC.

This clonotype was detected ten times or more. This chain uses TRBV12-3 or TRBV12-4 with TRBJ2-2; no reliable D call. V lost 3 bases, J lost 6 bases, and 17 bases lay in between. The CDR3 spans 16 residues. Here the CDR3 DNA reads TGTGCCAGCAGTTTTTCCGGGCCCACGAGGCCCGGGGAGCTGTTTTTT. It is translated as CASSFSGPTRPGELFF.

This chain connects TRBV5-1 to TRBJ2-2, with TRBD1 identical over 10 bases. CDR1 is SGHRS, CDR2 YFSETQ, per germline. V shed 0 bases and J 6 bases; nucleotides not matched to a gene: 5. The CDR3 is 16 residues long. The CDR3 region is CASSLALGQGAGELFF. The CDR3 coding sequence is TGCGCCAGCAGCTTGGCCCTAGGACAGGGGGCCGGGGAGCTGTTTTTT.